This T cell receptor (beta chain) was found in a study of T cells in Graves' hyperthyroidism and ophthalmopathy. Study-wide findings and caveats: Blood shared most expanded thyroid clonotypes above 0.001.

As for this clonotype: Its antigen is still unknown.

TCR beta CDR3 regions were amplified from RNA transcripts. First-round RT-PCR of the TCR CDR3 relied on the HTBI primer set. TCRdb used MiXCR to reprocess the multiplex PCR reads, holding one entry per CDR3 protein. The data contain 300,000 to 350,000 distinct CDR3 sequences, roughly 18% of them singletons. Criteria for exclusion of patients were uncontrolled infection, other autoimmune disease, pregnancy or lactation. The CDR3 consists of 14 residues. Per the germline V gene, CDR1 is MNHGY and CDR2 is SVAAGI. Losses at the gene ends were 4 bases for V and 5 bases for J; bases not matched to a gene: 4.

Sequencing was carried out using blood. The J gene is TRBJ2-1, the V gene TRBV6-9; 8 bases map to TRBD1. The clonotype comes from a woman in her forties or fifties with Graves' hyperthyroidism. The CDR3 loop reads CASSFGQGDNEQFF. Written as DNA, the CDR3 is TGTGCCAGCAGTTTCGGACAGGGCGACAATGAGCAGTTCTTC.